This T cell receptor beta chain came from a study of vaccination effects on CD4 cells after COVID-19. Study summary: Vaccination of participants consisted of two doses of either the BNT162b2 or mRNA-1273 vaccine.

Concerning this clone: Its antigen is unknown.

Profiled with immunoSEQ multiplex PCR; TCRdb holds only in-frame clones, not every one. The sample consists of around 83,000 clones, approximately 74% of them appearing once. The V end was cut by 4 bases, the J end by 1 base, with 7 bases between. The germline CDR1 and CDR2 sequences are KGHDR and SFDVKD. CDR3 length: 15 residues. With the ViraFEST assay, the study expanded antigen-specific CD4+ T cells using viral peptide pools, then sequenced them. After more than 8 days in culture, the CD4+ T cells were isolated. Vaccine recipients had no previous SARS-CoV-2 infection; their nucleocapsid antibodies were negative. With around 10 ug/ml peptides and about 10 IU/ml IL-2, over 1.5 million PBMC per well were cultured. Half-medium changes using IL-2 medium occurred on days 3 and 7.

The chain recombines TRBV24-1 with TRBJ2-6; the D gene is possibly TRBD2 (5 bases). The sequencing here drew on CD4+ T cells from PBMCs cultured with HCoV-229E spike peptides, taken before COVID-19 vaccination. This clonotype was sampled from a human donor who received a COVID-19 vaccine. CDR3 nucleotide sequence: TGTGCCACCAGTGACCGGACTTCTGGGGCCAACGTCCTGACTTTC. This encodes CATSDRTSGANVLTF.